These T cell receptor beta chains were read from a single sample in a study of blood T cell repertoires in COVID-19. This table comes from immunoSEQ multiplex PCR, and its TCRdb copy is limited to in-frame clones, with some not included. The table records approximately 300,000 clones, more than 75% of them present only once. Sequencing was done on a sample of peripheral blood. The receptor source for this set is a woman between 50 and 59 years old with active or convalescent COVID-19. Each CDR3 is given with its conserved first and last residue. The order of the fields is V gene, J gene, clone size, D gene, CDR3 DNA, CDR3 protein. The D gene is left open where the match is weak. Clone size is given for some rows only: seen once, a few or many times, or a class if the clone is expanded.

V: TRBV11-3; J: TRBJ2-1; size: .; D: .; DNA: TGTGCCAGCAGCTTTCGGTACGGTGAGCAGTTCTTC; CDR3: CASSFRYGEQFF
V: TRBV4-3; J: TRBJ2-7; size: .; D: .; DNA: TGCGCCAGCAGCCAAGACAGGGGAGTCGAGCAGTACTTC; CDR3: CASSQDRGVEQYF
V: TRBV7-2; J: TRBJ1-3; size: .; D: .; DNA: TGTGCCAGCAGCCCCCACACAGGAGGGTCTGGAAACACCATATATTTT; CDR3: CASSPHTGGSGNTIYF
V: TRBV2; J: TRBJ1-5; size: few; D: .; DNA: TGTGCCAGCTCCCGGGACAACAATCAGCCCCAGCATTTT; CDR3: CASSRDNNQPQHF
V: TRBV19; J: TRBJ2-5; size: .; D: .; DNA: TGTGCCAGTAGTATCGGACAACATCAAGAGACCCAGTACTTC; CDR3: CASSIGQHQETQYF
V: TRBV7-2; J: TRBJ2-3; size: .; D: TRBD2; DNA: TGTGCCAGCAGCTTACGAGCGGGAGAGGGGTCAGATACGCAGTATTTT; CDR3: CASSLRAGEGSDTQYF
V: TRBV30; J: TRBJ2-7; size: .; D: TRBD1; DNA: TGTGCCTGGAAAACAGGGGGTTCCTACGAGCAGTACTTC; CDR3: CAWKTGGSYEQYF
V: TRBV7-9; J: TRBJ1-1; size: few; D: .; DNA: TGTGCCAGCAGTACGACAGGGAACACTGAAGCTTTCTTT; CDR3: CASSTTGNTEAFF
V: TRBV28; J: TRBJ2-7; size: .; D: .; DNA: TGTGCCAGCAGTTCCGCCGGCGGGGAGTCCTACGAGCAGTACTTC; CDR3: CASSSAGGESYEQYF
V: TRBV2; J: TRBJ1-1; size: once; D: TRBD1; DNA: TGTGCCAGCAGTGGGACAGGGGGCAGGAACACTGAAGCTTTCTTT; CDR3: CASSGTGGRNTEAFF
V: TRBV21-1; J: TRBJ2-7; size: .; D: .; DNA: TGTGCCAGCAGCGCCCACGGGGTCTACGAGCAGTACTTC; CDR3: CASSAHGVYEQYF
V: TRBV27; J: TRBJ2-1; size: .; D: TRBD2; DNA: TGTGCCAGCAGTTCCTACCTCTCTAGCGGAATCTACAATGAGCAGTTCTTC; CDR3: CASSSYLSSGIYNEQFF
V: TRBV7-2; J: TRBJ1-5; size: .; D: .; DNA: TGTGCCAGCAGTCCCCTCTGGTTGCAGAATAGCAATCAGCCCCAGCATTTT; CDR3: CASSPLWLQNSNQPQHF
V: TRBV30; J: TRBJ1-5; size: .; D: TRBD1; DNA: TGTGCCTGGAGTGGGGGACAGGGCATCCGACCCCAGCATTTT; CDR3: CAWSGGQGIRPQHF
V: TRBV6-2/TRBV6-3; J: TRBJ2-1; size: .; D: TRBD2; DNA: TGTGCCAGCAGTTGGCCTGGGGTAGCGGGAAGCAATGAGCAGTTCTTC; CDR3: CASSWPGVAGSNEQFF
V: TRBV4-3; J: TRBJ1-5; size: .; D: .; DNA: TGCGCCAGCAGCCAAGTTACAAGGACGGACAAACATAGCAATCAGCCCCAGCATTTT; CDR3: CASSQVTRTDKHSNQPQHF
V: TRBV30; J: TRBJ1-6; size: .; D: TRBD1; DNA: TGTGCCTGGAGTGCGGCTGGACAGGAGAATTCACCCCTCCACTTT; CDR3: CAWSAAGQENSPLHF
V: TRBV6-2/TRBV6-3; J: TRBJ2-1; size: .; D: TRBD1; DNA: TGTGCCAGCAGTCTATGGGGGACAGGTTTGCCTACTCTAAACAATGAGCAGTTCTTC; CDR3: CASSLWGTGLPTLNNEQFF
V: TRBV7-2; J: TRBJ2-1; size: .; D: TRBD2; DNA: TGTGCCAGCAGCTTAGTAGGTAGCGGGGGGGCATACGAGCAGTTCTTC; CDR3: CASSLVGSGGAYEQFF
V: TRBV6-5; J: TRBJ2-2; size: .; D: TRBD2; DNA: TGTGCCAGCAGCCATTGGGGAGGGGACACCGGGGAGCTGTTTTTT; CDR3: CASSHWGGDTGELFF
V: TRBV2; J: TRBJ1-1; size: .; D: .; DNA: TGTGCCAGCAGTGAAAGAGTGGTAATGACTGAAGCTTTCTTT; CDR3: CASSERVVMTEAFF
V: TRBV6-2/TRBV6-3; J: TRBJ1-5; size: once; D: .; DNA: TGTGCCAGCAGTTACGTTCGTGGACGGGGGGACAATCAGCCCCAGCATTTT; CDR3: CASSYVRGRGDNQPQHF
V: TRBV30; J: TRBJ1-4; size: .; D: .; DNA: TGTGCCTGGAGTGTACACGGGGTCGCGGGTGAAAAACTGTTTTTT; CDR3: CAWSVHGVAGEKLFF